The sequence of this TCR beta chain was determined in a study of CD8 T cells in Susac syndrome. Trimming took off 4 bases at V and 0 bases at J, with 11 bases between the two ends. Germline V gene data show CDR1 as SEHNR and CDR2 as FQNEAQ (reference sequence). The CDR3 is 15 residues long. Random hexamers were used to reverse transcribe the RNA input (about 0.5 to 1 ug). MiXCR, applied by TCRdb to the immunoSEQ multiplex PCR reads, yields one record per CDR3 protein. The table records around 280,000 distinct CDR3 sequences, about 91% of them present only once. V is TRBV7-9 and J is TRBJ2-3, with D maybe TRBD2 (6 bases). Sequencing used CD4+ T cells from PBMCs. The TCR comes from a human donor with multiple sclerosis. The CDR3 sequence is CASSSPGLSTDTQYF. The CDR3, as DNA: TGTGCCAGCAGCTCGCCGGGACTTAGCACAGATACGCAGTATTTT.